Listed below are T cell receptor beta chains from one sample, sequenced in a study of CD8 T cells in ankylosing spondylitis. TCRdb redid the calling of the 5' RACE reads with MiXCR, one entry per CDR3 protein. Of roughly 700,000 distinct CDR3 sequences listed, under 20% are singletons. Sequencing was performed on blood, either unsorted or a sorted T cell fraction (not recorded which). Receptors were obtained from a male donor with ankylosing spondylitis. CDR3s leave out the opening cysteine and the closing phenylalanine or tryptophan. Only some rows state a clone size, as once, few, many or a class for expanded clones.

TRBV6-5,TRBJ1-2,NA,ASSYSTGYGYT
TRBV6-6,TRBJ2-7,NA,ASTNPSEEQY
TRBV4-2,TRBJ1-5,few,ASSQNGQAHSNQPQH
TRBV3-1,TRBJ1-3,many,ASSQIGRTSGNTIY
TRBV6-5,TRBJ2-1,NA,ASSYMGQGYNEQF
TRBV4-3,TRBJ2-3,few,ASSQGVGTGISDTQY
TRBV5-1,TRBJ1-6,few,ASSLSAATSNRNSPLH
TRBV7-9,TRBJ1-2,few,ASSLLGGPYGYT
TRBV5-1,TRBJ2-2,NA,ASSPPASGTGELF
TRBV11-2,TRBJ2-3,few,ASSLAPAGADTQY
TRBV10-2,TRBJ2-7,many,ASSERGQGAYEQY
TRBV29-1,TRBJ2-1,few,SVEAVPWEGFSYNEQF
TRBV27,TRBJ2-5,NA,ASSSIAGELAQY
TRBV2,TRBJ1-1,few,ASSGRTGGGTEAF
TRBV4-1,TRBJ2-7,few,ASSHLGGTGSDEQY
TRBV3-1,TRBJ2-2,few,ASSPRGLVANTGELF
TRBV7-6,TRBJ2-3,NA,ASSFGTSHTDTQY
TRBV12-3/TRBV12-4,TRBJ2-6,few,ASRPTGSSGANVLT
TRBV4-1,TRBJ2-5,NA,ASSHPGQGGQETQY
TRBV3-1,TRBJ2-1,NA,ASSQEIKKAAGVVIEF
TRBV29-1,TRBJ2-1,NA,SVEGLGLSYNEQF
TRBV7-2,TRBJ2-6,few,ASSSYGGSGANVLT
TRBV7-3,TRBJ2-2,few,ASSSSGVDTGELF
TRBV7-9,TRBJ2-5,NA,ASSQAGQQETQY
TRBV20-1,TRBJ1-1,NA,SARKGTAQMNTEAF
TRBV7-9,TRBJ2-3,NA,ASSLDPGRADTQY
TRBV6-1,TRBJ2-5,NA,ASRPQGGLKTQY
TRBV5-5,TRBJ2-7,few,ASSFGSIYEQY
TRBV28,TRBJ1-3,few,ASSDSARSGNTIY
TRBV6-1,TRBJ2-1,few,ASIRGPANNEQF
TRBV4-2,TRBJ2-3,NA,ASSYPGKPDTQY
TRBV12-5,TRBJ2-5,few,ASGTSETQY
TRBV11-2,TRBJ2-3,NA,ASSRSTGGFSRTDTQY
TRBV20-1,TRBJ2-7,NA,SAKIWELAGYEQY
TRBV5-5,TRBJ1-6,few,ASSLGTGNLNSPLH
TRBV10-3,TRBJ1-1,NA,AISGGKNTEAF
TRBV29-1,TRBJ1-4,few,SVELQGEKLF
TRBV29-1,TRBJ1-1,many,SVRGGGLTTEAF
TRBV12-3/TRBV12-4,TRBJ2-1,many,ASSLRSGGLDEQF